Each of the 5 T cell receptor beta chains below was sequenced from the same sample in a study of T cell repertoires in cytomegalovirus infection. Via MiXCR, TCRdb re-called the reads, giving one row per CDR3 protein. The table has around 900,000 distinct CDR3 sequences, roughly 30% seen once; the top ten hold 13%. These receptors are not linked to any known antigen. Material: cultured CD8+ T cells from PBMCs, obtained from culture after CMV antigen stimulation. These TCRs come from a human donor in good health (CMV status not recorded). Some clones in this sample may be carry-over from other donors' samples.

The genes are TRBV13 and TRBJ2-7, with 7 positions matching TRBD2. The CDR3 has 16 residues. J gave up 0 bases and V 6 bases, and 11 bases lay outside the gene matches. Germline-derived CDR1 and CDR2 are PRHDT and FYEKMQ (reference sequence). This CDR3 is CASRSRLAKISYEQYF. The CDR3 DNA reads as TGTGCCAGCAGAAGTCGACTAGCCAAAATCTCCTACGAGCAGTACTTC.

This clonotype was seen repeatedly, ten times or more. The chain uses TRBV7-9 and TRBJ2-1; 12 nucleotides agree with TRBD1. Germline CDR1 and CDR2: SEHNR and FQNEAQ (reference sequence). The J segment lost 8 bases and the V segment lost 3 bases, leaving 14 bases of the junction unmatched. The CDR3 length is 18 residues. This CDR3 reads CASSFELRPGQGAHEQFF. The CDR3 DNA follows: TGTGCCAGCAGCTTTGAGCTCCGGCCGGGACAGGGGGCTCATGAGCAGTTCTTC.

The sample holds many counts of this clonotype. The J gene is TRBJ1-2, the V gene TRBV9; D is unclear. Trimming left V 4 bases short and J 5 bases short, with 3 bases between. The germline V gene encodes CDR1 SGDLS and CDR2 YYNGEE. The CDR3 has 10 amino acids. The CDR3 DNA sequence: TGTGCCAGCAGCTCTTATGGCTACACCTTC. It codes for CASSSYGYTF.

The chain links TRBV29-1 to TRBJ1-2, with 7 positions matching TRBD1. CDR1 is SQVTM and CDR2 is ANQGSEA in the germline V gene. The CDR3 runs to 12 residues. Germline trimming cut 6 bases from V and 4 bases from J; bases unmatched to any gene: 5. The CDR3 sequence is CSVKTGTYGYTF. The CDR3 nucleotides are TGCAGCGTAAAGACAGGGACCTATGGCTACACCTTC.

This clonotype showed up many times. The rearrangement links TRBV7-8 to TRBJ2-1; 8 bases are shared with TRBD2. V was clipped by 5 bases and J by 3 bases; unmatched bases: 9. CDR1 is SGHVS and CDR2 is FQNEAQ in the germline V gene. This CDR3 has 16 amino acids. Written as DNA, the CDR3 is TGTGCCAGCAGCGTCACCGGGACTAGAGTCTACAATGAGCAGTTCTTC. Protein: CASSVTGTRVYNEQFF. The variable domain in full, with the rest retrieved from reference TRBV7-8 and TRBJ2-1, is GAGVSQSPRYKVAKRGQDVALRCDPISGHVSLFWYQQALGQGPEFLTYFQNEAQLDKSGLPSDRFFAERPEGSVSTLKIQRTQQEDSAVYLCASSVTGTRVYNEQFFGPGTRLTVL.